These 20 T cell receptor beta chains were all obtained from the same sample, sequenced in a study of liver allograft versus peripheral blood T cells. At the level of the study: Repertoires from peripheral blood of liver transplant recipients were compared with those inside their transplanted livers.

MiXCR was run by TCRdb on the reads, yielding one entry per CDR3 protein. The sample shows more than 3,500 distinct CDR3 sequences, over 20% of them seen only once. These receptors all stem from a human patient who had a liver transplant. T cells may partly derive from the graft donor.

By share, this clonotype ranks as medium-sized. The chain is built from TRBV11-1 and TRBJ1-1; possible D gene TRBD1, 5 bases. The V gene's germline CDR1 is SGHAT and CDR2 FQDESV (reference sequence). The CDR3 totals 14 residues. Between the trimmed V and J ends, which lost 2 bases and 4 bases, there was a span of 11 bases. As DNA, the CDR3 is TGTGCCAGCAGCTTACAGGGTGAGAGCACTGAAGCTTTCTTT. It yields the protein CASSLQGESTEAFF.

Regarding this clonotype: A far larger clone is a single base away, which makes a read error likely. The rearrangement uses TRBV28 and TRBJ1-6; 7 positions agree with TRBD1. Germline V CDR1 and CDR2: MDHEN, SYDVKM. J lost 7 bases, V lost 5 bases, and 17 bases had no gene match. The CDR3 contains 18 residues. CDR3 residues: CASSGGRWDSGRNSPLHF. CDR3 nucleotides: TGTGCCAGCAGTGGAGGTCGGTGGGACAGCGGAAGAAATTCACCCCTCCACTTT.

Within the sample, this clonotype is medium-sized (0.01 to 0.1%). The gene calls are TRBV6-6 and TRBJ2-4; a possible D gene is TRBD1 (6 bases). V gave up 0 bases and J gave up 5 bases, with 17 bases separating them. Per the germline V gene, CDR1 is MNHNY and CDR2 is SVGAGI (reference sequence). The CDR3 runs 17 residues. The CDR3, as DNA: TGTGCCAGCAGTTACTCGAATCGATACAGGGCCCAAAACATTCAGTACTTC. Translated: CASSYSNRYRAQNIQYF.

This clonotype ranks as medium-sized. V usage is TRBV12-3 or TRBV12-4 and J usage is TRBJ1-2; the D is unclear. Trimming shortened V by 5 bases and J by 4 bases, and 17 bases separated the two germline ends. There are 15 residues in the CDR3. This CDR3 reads CASSPSNSPGYGYTF. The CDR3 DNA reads TGTGCCAGCAGTCCGTCGAACAGTCCCGGCTATGGCTACACCTTC.

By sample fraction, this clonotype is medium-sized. The CDR3 DNA follows: TGTGCCAGCAGCTTCACACCGGGACAGAGCTCCTACGAGCAGTACTTC. Translating gives CASSFTPGQSSYEQYF. This chain links TRBV5-5 with TRBJ2-7; 7 bases fit TRBD1. Looked up from germline, CDR1 is SGHKS and CDR2 is YYEKEE (reference sequence). The CDR3 has 16 amino acids. Losses at the gene ends were 2 bases for V and 0 bases for J; bases not matched to a gene: 8. The complete variable domain, with remaining parts taken from reference TRBV5-5 and TRBJ2-7, reads DAGVTQSPTHLIKTRGQQVTLRCSPISGHKSVSWYQQVLGQGPQFIFQYYEKEERGRGNFPDRFSARQFPNYSSELNVNALLLGDSALYLCASSFTPGQSSYEQYFGPGTRLTVT.

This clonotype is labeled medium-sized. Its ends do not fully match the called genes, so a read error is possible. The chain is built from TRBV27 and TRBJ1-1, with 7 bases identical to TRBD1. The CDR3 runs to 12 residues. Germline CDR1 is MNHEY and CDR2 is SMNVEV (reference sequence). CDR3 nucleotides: TGTGCCAGCAGTCCAAAGGGACCAACAGGGGTCTTT. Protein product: CASSPKGPTGVF.

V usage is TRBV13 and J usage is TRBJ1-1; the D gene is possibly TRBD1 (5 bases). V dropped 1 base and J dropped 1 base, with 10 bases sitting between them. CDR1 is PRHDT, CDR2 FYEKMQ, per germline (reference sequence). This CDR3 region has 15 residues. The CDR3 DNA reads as TGTGCCAGCAGCTTAGTTCCAGGGTGGAACACTGAAGCTTTCTTT. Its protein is CASSLVPGWNTEAFF. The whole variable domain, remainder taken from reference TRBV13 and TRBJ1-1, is AAGVIQSPRHLIKEKRETATLKCYPIPRHDTVYWYQQGPGQDPQFLISFYEKMQSDKGSIPDRFSAQQFSDYHSELNMSSLELGDSALYFCASSLVPGWNTEAFFGQGTRLTVV.

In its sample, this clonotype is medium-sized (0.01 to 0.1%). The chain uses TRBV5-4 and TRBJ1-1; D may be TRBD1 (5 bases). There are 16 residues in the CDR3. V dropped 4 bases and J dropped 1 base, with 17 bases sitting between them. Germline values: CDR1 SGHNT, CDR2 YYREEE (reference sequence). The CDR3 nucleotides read TGTGCCAGCAGCCTTGGACACTCGCTCCAGAACACTGAAGCTTTCTTT. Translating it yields CASSLGHSLQNTEAFF. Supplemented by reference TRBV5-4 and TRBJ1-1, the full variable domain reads ETGVTQSPTHLIKTRGQQVTLRCSSQSGHNTVSWYQQALGQGPQFIFQYYREEENGRGNFPPRFSGLQFPNYSSELNVNALELDDSALYLCASSLGHSLQNTEAFFGQGTRLTVV.

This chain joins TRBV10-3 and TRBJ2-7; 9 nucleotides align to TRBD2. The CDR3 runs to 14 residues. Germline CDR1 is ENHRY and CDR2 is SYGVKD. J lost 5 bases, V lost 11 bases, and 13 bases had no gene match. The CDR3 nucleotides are TGTGCCCCCCAAGGGGCTAGCGGGGACCACGAGCAGTACTTC. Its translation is CAPQGASGDHEQYF.

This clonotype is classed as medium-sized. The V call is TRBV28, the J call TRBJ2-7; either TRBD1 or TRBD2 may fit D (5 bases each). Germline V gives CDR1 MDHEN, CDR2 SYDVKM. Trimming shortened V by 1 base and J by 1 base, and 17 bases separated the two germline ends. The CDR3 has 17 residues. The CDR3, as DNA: TGTGCCAGCAGTTTATTCGGGGCGGTAGACAAGTCCTACGAGCAGTACTTC. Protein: CASSLFGAVDKSYEQYF.

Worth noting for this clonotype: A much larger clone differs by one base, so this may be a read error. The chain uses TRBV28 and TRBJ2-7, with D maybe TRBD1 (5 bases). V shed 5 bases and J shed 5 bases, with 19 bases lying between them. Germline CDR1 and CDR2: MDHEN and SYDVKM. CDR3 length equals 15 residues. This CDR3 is CASSELRKGSHEQYF. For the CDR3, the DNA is TGTGCCAGCAGTGAGTTGAGGAAGGGGTCCCACGAGCAGTACTTC.

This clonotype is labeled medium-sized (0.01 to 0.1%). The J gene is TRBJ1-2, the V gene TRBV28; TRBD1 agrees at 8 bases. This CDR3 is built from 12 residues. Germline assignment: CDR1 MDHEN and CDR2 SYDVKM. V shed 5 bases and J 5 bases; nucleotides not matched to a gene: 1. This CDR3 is CASSQGAYGYTF. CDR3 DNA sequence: TGTGCCAGCAGTCAGGGGGCGTATGGCTACACCTTC.

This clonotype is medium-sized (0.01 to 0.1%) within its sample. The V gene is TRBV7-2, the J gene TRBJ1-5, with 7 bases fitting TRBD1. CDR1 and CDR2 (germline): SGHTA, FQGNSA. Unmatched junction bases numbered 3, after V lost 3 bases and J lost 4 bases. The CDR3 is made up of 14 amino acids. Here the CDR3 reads CASSFVTGNQPQHF. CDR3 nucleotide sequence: TGTGCCAGCAGCTTTGTGACAGGGAATCAGCCCCAGCATTTT.

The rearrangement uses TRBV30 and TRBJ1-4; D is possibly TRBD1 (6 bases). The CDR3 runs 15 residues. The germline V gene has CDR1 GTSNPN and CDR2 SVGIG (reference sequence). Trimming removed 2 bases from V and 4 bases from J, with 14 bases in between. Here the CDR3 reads CAWSSPTGYNEKLFF. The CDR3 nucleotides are TGTGCCTGGAGTTCCCCGACAGGCTATAATGAAAAACTGTTTTTT.

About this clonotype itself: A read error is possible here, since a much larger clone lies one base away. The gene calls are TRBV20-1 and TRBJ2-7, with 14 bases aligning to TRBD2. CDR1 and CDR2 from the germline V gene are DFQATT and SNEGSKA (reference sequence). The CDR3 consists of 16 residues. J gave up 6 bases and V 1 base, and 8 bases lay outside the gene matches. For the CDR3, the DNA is TGCAGTGCTAGAGGGACTAGCGGGGGGTTCGTTTTCGAGCAGTACTTC. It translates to CSARGTSGGFVFEQYF.

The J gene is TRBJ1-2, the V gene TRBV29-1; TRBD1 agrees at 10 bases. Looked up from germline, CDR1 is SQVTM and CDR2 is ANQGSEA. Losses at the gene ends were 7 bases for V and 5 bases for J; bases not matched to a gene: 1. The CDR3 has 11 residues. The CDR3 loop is CSGQGAYGYTF. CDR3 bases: TGCAGCGGACAGGGGGCTTATGGCTACACCTTC. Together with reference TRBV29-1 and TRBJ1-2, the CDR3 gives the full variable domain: SAVISQKPSRDICQRGTSLTIQCQVDSQVTMMFWYRQQPGQSLTLIATANQGSEATYESGFVIDKFPISRPNLTFSTLTVSNMSPEDSSIYLCSGQGAYGYTFGSGTRLTVV.

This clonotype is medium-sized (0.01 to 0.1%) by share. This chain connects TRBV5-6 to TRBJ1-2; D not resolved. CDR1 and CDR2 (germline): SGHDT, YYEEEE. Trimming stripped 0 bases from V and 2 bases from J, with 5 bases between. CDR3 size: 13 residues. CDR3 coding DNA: TGTGCCAGCAGCTTGGAACTAAACTATGGCTACACCTTC. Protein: CASSLELNYGYTF. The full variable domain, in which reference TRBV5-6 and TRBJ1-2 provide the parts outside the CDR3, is DAGVTQSPTHLIKTRGQQVTLRCSPKSGHDTVSWYQQALGQGPQFIFQYYEEEERQRGNFPDRFSGHQFPNYSSELNVNALLLGDSALYLCASSLELNYGYTFGSGTRLTVV.

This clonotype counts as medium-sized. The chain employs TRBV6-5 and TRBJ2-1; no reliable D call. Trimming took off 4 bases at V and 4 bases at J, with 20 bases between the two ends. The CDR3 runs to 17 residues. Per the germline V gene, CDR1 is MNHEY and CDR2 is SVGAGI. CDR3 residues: CASSLRGTSKIYNEQFF. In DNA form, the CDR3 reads TGTGCCAGCAGTTTGCGCGGAACCTCTAAAATATACAATGAGCAGTTCTTC.

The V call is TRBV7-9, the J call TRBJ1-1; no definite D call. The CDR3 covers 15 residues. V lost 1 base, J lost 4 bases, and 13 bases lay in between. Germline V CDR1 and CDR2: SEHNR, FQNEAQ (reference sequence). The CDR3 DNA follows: TGTGCCAGCAGCTTAGGGCACAACCTGGGCACTGAAGCTTTCTTT. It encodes CASSLGHNLGTEAFF.

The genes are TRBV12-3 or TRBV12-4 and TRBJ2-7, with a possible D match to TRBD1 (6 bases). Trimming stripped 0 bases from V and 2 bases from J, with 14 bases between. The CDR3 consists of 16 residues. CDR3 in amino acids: CASSLALDRSTYEQYF. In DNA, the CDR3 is TGTGCCAGCAGTTTAGCGCTCGACAGGTCCACCTACGAGCAGTACTTC.